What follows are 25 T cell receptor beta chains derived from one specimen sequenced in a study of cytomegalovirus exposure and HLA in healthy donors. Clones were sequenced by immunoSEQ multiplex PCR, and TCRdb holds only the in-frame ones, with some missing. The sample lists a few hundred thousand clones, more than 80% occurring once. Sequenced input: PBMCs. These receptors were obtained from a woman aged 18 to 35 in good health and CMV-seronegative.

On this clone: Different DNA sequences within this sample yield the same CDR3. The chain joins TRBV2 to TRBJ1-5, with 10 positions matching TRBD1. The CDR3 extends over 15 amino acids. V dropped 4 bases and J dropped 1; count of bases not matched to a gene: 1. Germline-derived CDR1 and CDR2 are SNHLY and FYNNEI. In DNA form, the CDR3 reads TGTGCCAGCAGTGGACAGGGGGCCAGCAATCAGCCCCAGCATTTT. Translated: CASSGQGASNQPQHF. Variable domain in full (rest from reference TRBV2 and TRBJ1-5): EPEVTQTPSHQVTQMGQEVILRCVPISNHLYFYWYRQILGQKVEFLVSFYNNEISEKSEIFDDQFSVERPDGSNFTLKIRSTKLEDSAMYFCASSGQGASNQPQHFGDGTRLSIL.

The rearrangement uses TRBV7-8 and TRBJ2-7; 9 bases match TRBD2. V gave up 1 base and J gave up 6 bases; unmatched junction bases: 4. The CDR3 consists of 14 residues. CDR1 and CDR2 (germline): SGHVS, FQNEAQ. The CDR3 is CASSLGGRASEQYF. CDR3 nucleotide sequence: TGTGCCAGCAGCTTAGGCGGGAGGGCCTCCGAGCAGTACTTC.

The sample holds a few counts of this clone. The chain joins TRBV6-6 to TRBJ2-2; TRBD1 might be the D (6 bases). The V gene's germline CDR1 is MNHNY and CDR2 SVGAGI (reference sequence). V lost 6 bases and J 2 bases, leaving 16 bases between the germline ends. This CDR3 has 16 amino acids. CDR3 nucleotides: TGTGCCAGCAGCCAGGGTTGGGGACAAAACACCGGGGAGCTGTTTTTT. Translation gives CASSQGWGQNTGELFF.

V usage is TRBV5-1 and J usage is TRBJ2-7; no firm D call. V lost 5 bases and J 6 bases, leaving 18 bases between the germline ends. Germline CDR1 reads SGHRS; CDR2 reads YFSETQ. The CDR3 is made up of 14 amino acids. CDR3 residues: CASSLIQASSEQYF. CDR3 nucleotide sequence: TGCGCCAGCAGTCTTATCCAGGCCTCATCCGAGCAGTACTTC. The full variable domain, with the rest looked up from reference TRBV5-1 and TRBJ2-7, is KAGVTQTPRYLIKTRGQQVTLSCSPISGHRSVSWYQQTPGQGLQFLFEYFSETQRNKGNFPGRFSGRQFSNSRSEMNVSTLELGDSALYLCASSLIQASSEQYFGPGTRLTVT.

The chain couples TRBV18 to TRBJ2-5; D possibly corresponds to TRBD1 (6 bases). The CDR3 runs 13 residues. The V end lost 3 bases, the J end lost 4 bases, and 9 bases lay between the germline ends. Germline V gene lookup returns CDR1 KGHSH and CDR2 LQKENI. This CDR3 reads CASSPPGAETQYF. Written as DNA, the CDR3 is TGTGCCAGCTCACCGCCAGGGGCAGAGACCCAGTACTTC.

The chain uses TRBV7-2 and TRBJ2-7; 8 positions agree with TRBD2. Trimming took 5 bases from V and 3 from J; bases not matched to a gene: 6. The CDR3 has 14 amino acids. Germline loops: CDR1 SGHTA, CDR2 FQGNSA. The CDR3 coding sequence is TGTGCCAGCAGCCGGGGACTAGATTACTACGAGCAGTACTTC. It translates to CASSRGLDYYEQYF.

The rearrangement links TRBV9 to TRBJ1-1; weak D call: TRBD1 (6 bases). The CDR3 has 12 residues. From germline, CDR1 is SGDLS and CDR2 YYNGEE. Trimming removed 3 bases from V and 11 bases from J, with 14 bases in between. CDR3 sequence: CASSGNRAEAFF. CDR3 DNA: TGTGCCAGCAGCGGCAACAGGGCCGAGGCTTTCTTT.

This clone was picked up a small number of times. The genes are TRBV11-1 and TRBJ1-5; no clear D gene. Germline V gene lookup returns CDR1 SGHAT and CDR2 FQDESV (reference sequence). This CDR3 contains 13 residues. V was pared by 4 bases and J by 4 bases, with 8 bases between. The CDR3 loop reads CASSWAENQPQHF. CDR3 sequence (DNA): TGTGCCAGCAGCTGGGCAGAGAATCAGCCCCAGCATTTT. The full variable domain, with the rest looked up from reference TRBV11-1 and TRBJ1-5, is EAEVAQSPRYKITEKSQAVAFWCDPISGHATLYWYRQILGQGPELLVQFQDESVVDDSQLPKDRFSAERLKGVDSTLKIQPAELGDSAMYLCASSWAENQPQHFGDGTRLSIL.

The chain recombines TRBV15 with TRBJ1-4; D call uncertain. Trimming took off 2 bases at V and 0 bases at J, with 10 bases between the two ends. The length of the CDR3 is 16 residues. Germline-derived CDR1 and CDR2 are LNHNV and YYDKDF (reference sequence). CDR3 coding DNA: TGTGCCACCAGCAGACCCCCGCAGGCAACTAATGAAAAACTGTTTTTT. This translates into CATSRPPQATNEKLFF.

The CDR3 DNA reads as TGTGCCAGCAGCTTGGAGGTAGCGGGAGGGCAGCAAGAGACCCAGTACTTC. It codes for CASSLEVAGGQQETQYF. This chain uses TRBV5-4 with TRBJ2-5; 11 nucleotides line up with TRBD2. Germline V gives CDR1 SGHNT, CDR2 YYREEE (reference sequence). CDR3 length equals 17 residues. V shed 0 bases, J shed 2 bases, and the junction held 6 bases outside the gene matches.

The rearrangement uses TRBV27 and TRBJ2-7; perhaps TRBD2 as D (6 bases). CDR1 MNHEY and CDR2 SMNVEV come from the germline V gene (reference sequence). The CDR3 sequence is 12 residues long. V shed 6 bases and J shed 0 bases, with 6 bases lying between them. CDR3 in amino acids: CASREGSYEQYF. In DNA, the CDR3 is TGTGCCAGCAGGGAGGGCTCCTACGAGCAGTACTTC.

The CDR3 sequence: CAWKGARNTEAFF. The CDR3 nucleotides are TGTGCCTGGAAGGGGGCTCGGAACACTGAAGCTTTCTTT. The chain links TRBV30 to TRBJ1-1; TRBD1 agrees at 7 bases. This CDR3 is 13 amino acids long. With V trimmed by 4 bases and J by 1 base, 3 bases remained unmatched. CDR1 is GTSNPN and CDR2 is SVGIG in the germline V gene (reference sequence).

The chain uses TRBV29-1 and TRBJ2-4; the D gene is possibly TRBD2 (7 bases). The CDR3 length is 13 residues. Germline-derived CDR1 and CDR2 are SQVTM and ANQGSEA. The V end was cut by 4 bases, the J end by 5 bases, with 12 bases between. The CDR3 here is CSVGEGVENIQYF. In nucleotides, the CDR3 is TGCAGCGTTGGGGAGGGGGTGGAAAACATTCAGTACTTC.

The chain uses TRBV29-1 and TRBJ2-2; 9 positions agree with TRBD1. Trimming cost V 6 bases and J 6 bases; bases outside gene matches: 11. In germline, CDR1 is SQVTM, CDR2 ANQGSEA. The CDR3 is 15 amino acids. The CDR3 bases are TGCAGCGTAATCCTCGGGACAGGGTCCGCCGGGGAGCTGTTTTTT. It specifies CSVILGTGSAGELFF.

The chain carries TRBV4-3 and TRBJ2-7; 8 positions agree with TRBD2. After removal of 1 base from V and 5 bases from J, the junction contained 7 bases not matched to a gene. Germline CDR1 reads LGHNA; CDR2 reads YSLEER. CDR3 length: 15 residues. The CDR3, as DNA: TGCGCCAGCAGCCAAGGGGGACTAGATAAGAACGAGCAGTACTTC. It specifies CASSQGGLDKNEQYF.

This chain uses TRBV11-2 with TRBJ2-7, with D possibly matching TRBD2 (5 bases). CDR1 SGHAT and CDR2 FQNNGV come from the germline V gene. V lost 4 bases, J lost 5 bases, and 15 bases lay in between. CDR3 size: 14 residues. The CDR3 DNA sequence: TGTGCCAGCAGCTCTACTGCGCTCGGGAACGAGCAGTACTTC. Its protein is CASSSTALGNEQYF.

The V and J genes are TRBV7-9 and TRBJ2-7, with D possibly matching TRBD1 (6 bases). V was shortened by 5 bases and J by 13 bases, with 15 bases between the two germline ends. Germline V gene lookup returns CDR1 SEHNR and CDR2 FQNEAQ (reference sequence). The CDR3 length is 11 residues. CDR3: CASSTGQSRYF. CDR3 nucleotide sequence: TGTGCCAGCAGCACCGGACAGAGTCGATACTTC. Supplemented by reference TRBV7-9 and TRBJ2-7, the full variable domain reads DTGVSQNPRHKITKRGQNVTFRCDPISEHNRLYWYRQTLGQGPEFLTYFQNEAQLEKSRLLSDRFSAERPKGSFSTLEIQRTEQGDSAMYLCASSTGQSRYFGPGTRLTVT.

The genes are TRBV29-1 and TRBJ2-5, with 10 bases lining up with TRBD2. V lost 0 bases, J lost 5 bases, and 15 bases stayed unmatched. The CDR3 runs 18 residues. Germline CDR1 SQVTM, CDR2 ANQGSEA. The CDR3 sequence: CSVEEGGVAGGTVETQYF. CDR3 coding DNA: TGCAGCGTTGAAGAGGGGGGGGTAGCGGGAGGTACGGTGGAGACCCAGTACTTC. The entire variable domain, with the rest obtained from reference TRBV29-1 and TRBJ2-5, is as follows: SAVISQKPSRDICQRGTSLTIQCQVDSQVTMMFWYRQQPGQSLTLIATANQGSEATYESGFVIDKFPISRPNLTFSTLTVSNMSPEDSSIYLCSVEEGGVAGGTVETQYFGPGTRLLVL.

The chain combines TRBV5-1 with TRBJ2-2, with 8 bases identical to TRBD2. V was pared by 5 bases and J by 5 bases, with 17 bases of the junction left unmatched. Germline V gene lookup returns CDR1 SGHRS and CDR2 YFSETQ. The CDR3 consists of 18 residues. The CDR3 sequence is CASRTQGSGSMKTGELFF. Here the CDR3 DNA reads TGCGCCAGCAGGACTCAGGGGAGCGGGAGTATGAAGACCGGGGAGCTGTTTTTT.

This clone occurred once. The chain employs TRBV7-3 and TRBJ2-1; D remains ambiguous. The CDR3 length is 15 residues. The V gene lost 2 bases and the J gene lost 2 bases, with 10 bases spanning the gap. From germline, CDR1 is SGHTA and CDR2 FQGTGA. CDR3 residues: CASSLSSGAYNEQFF. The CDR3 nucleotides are TGTGCCAGCAGCTTATCTTCCGGAGCCTACAATGAGCAGTTCTTC.

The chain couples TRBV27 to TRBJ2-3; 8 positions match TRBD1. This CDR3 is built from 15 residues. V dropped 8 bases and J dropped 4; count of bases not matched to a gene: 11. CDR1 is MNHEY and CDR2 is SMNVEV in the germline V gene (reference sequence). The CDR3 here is CASSLSAGGPDTQYF. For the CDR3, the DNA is TGTGCCAGCTCCCTTAGTGCAGGGGGCCCAGATACGCAGTATTTT.

The CDR3: CASSPVEGDTGELFF. For the CDR3, the DNA is TGCGCCAGCAGCCCAGTTGAGGGGGACACCGGGGAGCTGTTTTTT. This chain uses TRBV4-1 with TRBJ2-2; D is perhaps TRBD1 (6 bases). This CDR3 has 15 amino acids. Trimming left V 4 bases short and J 3 bases short, with 12 bases between. Germline V gene lookup returns CDR1 MGHRA and CDR2 YSYEKL.

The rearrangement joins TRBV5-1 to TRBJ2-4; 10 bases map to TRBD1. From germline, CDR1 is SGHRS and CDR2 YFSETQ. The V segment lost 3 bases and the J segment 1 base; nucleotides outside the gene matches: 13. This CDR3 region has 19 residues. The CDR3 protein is CASSSGQGTTGVAKNIQYF. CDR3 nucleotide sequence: TGCGCCAGCAGCTCGGGACAGGGGACGACAGGTGTGGCCAAAAACATTCAGTACTTC.

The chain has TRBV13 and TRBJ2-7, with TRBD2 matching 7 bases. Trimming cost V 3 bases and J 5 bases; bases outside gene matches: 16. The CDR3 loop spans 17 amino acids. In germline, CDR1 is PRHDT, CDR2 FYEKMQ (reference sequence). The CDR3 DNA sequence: TGTGCCAGCAGCTTGGGTAATTGGGGGGAGCGGGACGACGAGCAGTACTTC. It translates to CASSLGNWGERDDEQYF. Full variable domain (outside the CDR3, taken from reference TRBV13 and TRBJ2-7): AAGVIQSPRHLIKEKRETATLKCYPIPRHDTVYWYQQGPGQDPQFLISFYEKMQSDKGSIPDRFSAQQFSDYHSELNMSSLELGDSALYFCASSLGNWGERDDEQYFGPGTRLTVT.

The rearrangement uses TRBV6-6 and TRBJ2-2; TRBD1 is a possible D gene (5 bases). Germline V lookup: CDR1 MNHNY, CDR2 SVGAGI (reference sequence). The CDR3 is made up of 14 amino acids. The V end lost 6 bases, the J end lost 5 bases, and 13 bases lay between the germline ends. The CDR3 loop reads CASRPTELTGELFF. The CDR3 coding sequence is TGTGCCAGCAGGCCGACAGAGCTTACCGGGGAGCTGTTTTTT.